Each of the 16 T cell receptor beta chains below was sequenced from the same sample in a study of cytomegalovirus exposure and HLA in healthy donors. The PCR ran on 60 Vbeta and 13 Jbeta primers. TCRdb's copy holds only in-frame clones and misses some; the assay was immunoSEQ multiplex PCR. This table holds some 130,000 clones. Specimen: PBMCs. The receptors originated from a woman in her thirties or forties in good health and CMV-seropositive.

This chain connects TRBV6-5 to TRBJ1-5; TRBD1 might be the D (5 bases). CDR3 length: 14 residues. CDR1 and CDR2 (germline): MNHEY, SVGAGI. With 6 bases removed from V and 7 bases from J, the gap between germline ends came to 16 bases. CDR3 loop: CASSRDPGGQPQHF. CDR3 in DNA: TGTGCCAGCAGCCGGGACCCAGGAGGGCAGCCCCAGCATTTT.

The chain uses TRBV27 and TRBJ2-1; the D is unclear. Deletions cut 4 bases from V and 6 bases from J, with 7 bases between. Germline CDR1 is MNHEY and CDR2 is SMNVEV (reference sequence). This CDR3 is 12 amino acids long. CDR3 in amino acids: CASSYSPNEQFF. Here the CDR3 DNA reads TGTGCCAGCAGTTACTCTCCCAATGAGCAGTTCTTC.

The V gene is TRBV29-1, the J gene TRBJ2-7; 12 nucleotides line up with TRBD1. From germline, CDR1 is SQVTM and CDR2 ANQGSEA. The V segment lost 6 bases and the J segment 5 bases; nucleotides outside the gene matches: 11. CDR3 size: 15 residues. CDR3 sequence reads: CSVSNPGQGAHEQYF. The CDR3 region has the DNA TGCAGCGTCAGTAACCCGGGACAGGGGGCCCACGAGCAGTACTTC.

This rearrangement joins TRBV29-1 to TRBJ2-1; 16 bases are a match to TRBD2. Germline V gives CDR1 SQVTM, CDR2 ANQGSEA. The CDR3 runs to 14 residues. Trimming removed 7 bases from V and 9 bases from J; junction bases left unmatched: 6. In DNA form, the CDR3 reads TGCAGCGCCGGGACTAGCGGGAGGGCCGCTGAGCAGTTCTTC. Translating gives CSAGTSGRAAEQFF.

V and J are TRBV25-1 and TRBJ2-2; no clear D gene. In germline, CDR1 is MGHDK, CDR2 SYGVNS. The CDR3 contains 14 residues. V lost 6 bases, J lost 0 bases, and 8 bases lay in between. In nucleotides, the CDR3 is TGTGCCAGCAGCCCTTCTGCGAACACCGGGGAGCTGTTTTTT. It yields the protein CASSPSANTGELFF. Based on the CDR3 plus reference TRBV25-1 and TRBJ2-2, the full variable domain is EADIYQTPRYLVIGTGKKITLECSQTMGHDKMYWYQQDPGMELHLIHYSYGVNSTEKGDLSSESTVSRIRTEHFPLTLESARPSHTSQYLCASSPSANTGELFFGEGSRLTVL.

J is TRBJ2-7 and V is TRBV2, with D maybe TRBD1 (5 bases). Germline CDR1 reads SNHLY; CDR2 reads FYNNEI. The V end was cut by 4 bases, the J end by 6 bases, with 19 bases between. The CDR3 loop spans 15 amino acids. This CDR3 reads CASSATGLATGEQYF. DNA for the CDR3: TGTGCCAGCAGTGCTACGGGCCTTGCTACAGGCGAGCAGTACTTC.

The chain links TRBV7-8 to TRBJ2-7, with 9 bases fitting TRBD2. There are 16 residues in the CDR3. The ends lost 1 base at V and 1 base at J; junction bases unmatched: 5. From germline, CDR1 is SGHVS and CDR2 FQNEAQ. CDR3 loop: CASSLESSGKSYEQYF. The CDR3 DNA reads as TGTGCCAGCAGCTTAGAATCTAGCGGGAAGTCCTACGAGCAGTACTTC.

The rearrangement joins TRBV7-9 to TRBJ1-1; 8 bases line up with TRBD1. Germline CDR1 reads SEHNR; CDR2 reads FQNEAQ (reference sequence). With 5 bases clipped from V and 1 base from J, the junction kept 9 bases outside the gene matches. This CDR3 has 16 residues. The CDR3 DNA is TGTGCCAGCAGCCTTGGACAGGGCTCTGGGAACACTGAAGCTTTCTTT. This gives the protein CASSLGQGSGNTEAFF.

V gene TRBV19 combines with J gene TRBJ2-2, with 7 positions matching TRBD1. The germline V gene has CDR1 LNHDA and CDR2 SQIVND (reference sequence). This CDR3 region has 14 residues. V was pared by 9 bases and J by 6 bases, with 10 bases of the junction left unmatched. As DNA, the CDR3 is TGTGCCAGCAACGAGGGACAGTACTCCGGGGAGCTGTTTTTT. Amino acid sequence: CASNEGQYSGELFF.

The chain is built from TRBV10-3 and TRBJ2-5; possible D gene TRBD2, 7 bases. CDR3 length: 15 residues. CDR1 and CDR2 (germline): ENHRY, SYGVKD. Trimming took off 6 bases at V and 2 bases at J, with 16 bases between the two ends. The chain's CDR3 is CAIRGPGRGQETQYF. The CDR3 coding sequence is TGTGCCATCAGAGGCCCAGGGAGGGGGCAAGAGACCCAGTACTTC.

The CDR3 region is CASSRDRGQPQHF. DNA for the CDR3: TGTGCCAGCAGTCGGGACAGGGGGCAGCCCCAGCATTTT. The rearrangement links TRBV6-5 to TRBJ1-5, with TRBD1 matching 11 bases. Per the germline V gene, CDR1 is MNHEY and CDR2 is SVGAGI. This CDR3 comprises 13 residues. V lost 5 bases to trimming and J lost 7 bases; unmatched junction nucleotides: 1.

V usage is TRBV7-9 and J usage is TRBJ1-1; TRBD1 aligns across 8 bases. The junction had 1 base not matched to a gene; V was cut back by 3 bases and J by 4 bases. The CDR3 is made up of 13 amino acids. Germline V gives CDR1 SEHNR, CDR2 FQNEAQ (reference sequence). The CDR3 is CASSFQGATEAFF. The CDR3 nucleotides are TGTGCCAGCAGCTTTCAGGGGGCCACTGAAGCTTTCTTT. The full variable domain, its missing parts supplied by reference TRBV7-9 and TRBJ1-1, is DTGVSQNPRHKITKRGQNVTFRCDPISEHNRLYWYRQTLGQGPEFLTYFQNEAQLEKSRLLSDRFSAERPKGSFSTLEIQRTEQGDSAMYLCASSFQGATEAFFGQGTRLTVV.

The chain employs TRBV29-1 and TRBJ2-1; TRBD2 agrees at 9 bases. Germline V CDR1 and CDR2: SQVTM, ANQGSEA. The V segment lost 0 bases and the J segment 4 bases; nucleotides outside the gene matches: 10. This CDR3 comprises 17 residues. CDR3 sequence (DNA): TGCAGCGTTGAAGATCAGTTAGGCAGCGGGGGGTACAATGAGCAGTTCTTC. Translation: CSVEDQLGSGGYNEQFF.

The rearrangement links TRBV29-1 to TRBJ2-7, with D possibly matching TRBD2 (5 bases). Deletions cut 6 bases from V and 2 bases from J, with 14 bases between. The germline V gene encodes CDR1 SQVTM and CDR2 ANQGSEA. The CDR3 length is 13 residues. The CDR3 sequence is CSVVAAVPYEQYF. CDR3 bases: TGCAGCGTGGTGGCAGCGGTCCCCTACGAGCAGTACTTC.

The genes are TRBV25-1 and TRBJ1-1; the D gene is possibly TRBD1 (6 bases). Per germline, CDR1 MGHDK and CDR2 SYGVNS. The CDR3 covers 13 residues. V was pared by 8 bases and J by 0 bases, with 10 bases between. CDR3 bases: TGTGCCAGCCGGGACACCCTGAACACTGAAGCTTTCTTT. Translation gives CASRDTLNTEAFF. Full variable domain (missing parts from reference TRBV25-1 and TRBJ1-1): EADIYQTPRYLVIGTGKKITLECSQTMGHDKMYWYQQDPGMELHLIHYSYGVNSTEKGDLSSESTVSRIRTEHFPLTLESARPSHTSQYLCASRDTLNTEAFFGQGTRLTVV.

The rearrangement links TRBV7-2 to TRBJ1-4; no clear D. The CDR3 sequence is 16 residues long. Trimming left V 1 base short and J 7 bases short, with 16 bases between. Germline V gene lookup returns CDR1 SGHTA and CDR2 FQGNSA. In DNA, the CDR3 is TGTGCCAGCAGCTTAGGAGGACGTCGGGAGAGTGAAAAACTGTTTTTT. This translates into CASSLGGRRESEKLFF.